The rows below give T cell receptor beta chains drawn from one sample of a study of shared clonotypes between healthy human individuals. Produced via immunoSEQ multiplex PCR; TCRdb's table is partial and in-frame only. The sample contains about 2 million clones, approximately 94% of which appear only once. What was sequenced was naive CD8+ T cells sorted from blood. Source of these receptors: a man aged 18-30 years in good health. Both conserved end residues are trimmed from each CDR3. Fields, in order: J gene, V gene, CDR3 protein.

TRBJ2-7,TRBV19,ASSMGQAYEQY
TRBJ2-1,TRBV7-9,ASSLVSLGRSYNEQF
TRBJ2-7,TRBV27,ASSSRDRPSYEQY
TRBJ2-7,TRBV7-9,ASSLGPLDNSYEQY
TRBJ1-5,TRBV2,ASSVGDGEH
TRBJ2-1,TRBV27,ASSNGNEQF
TRBJ2-5,TRBV7-9,ASSHRSRAYQETQY
TRBJ2-2,TRBV7-2,ASSIGLGTGELF
TRBJ2-1,TRBV28,ASSQPSYNEQF
TRBJ2-7,TRBV5-6,ASSLGSGRTN
TRBJ2-7,TRBV27,ASSPSGVPYEQY
TRBJ2-3,TRBV30,AWSFGVHSSTDTQY
TRBJ2-3,TRBV29-1,SAPGVGTDTQY
TRBJ1-1,TRBV27,ASSLYRGSEAF
TRBJ2-1,TRBV29-1,SVVAGPYNEQF
TRBJ1-2,TRBV5-1,ASSFNFVDDRGTDYGYT
TRBJ1-6,TRBV4-2,ASSQQGQIFNSPLH
TRBJ2-3,TRBV10-2,ASSDWTGPADTQY
TRBJ2-1,TRBV4-1,ASSQGGGDEQF
TRBJ2-7,TRBV12-5,ASGLVRGTNYEQY
TRBJ1-1,TRBV7-8,ATLGRLPTEAF
TRBJ2-3,TRBV11-2,ASSSSGRPTDTQY
TRBJ1-2,TRBV9,ASSPRTGRDYGYT
TRBJ1-2,TRBV28,ASMRTARDYT
TRBJ1-2,TRBV6-5,ASTGDYYGYT
TRBJ2-1,TRBV19,ASSQGGVSEQF
TRBJ1-5,TRBV4-1,ASSPSIWDQPQH
TRBJ1-4,TRBV15,ATSRDRDVTNEKLF
TRBJ2-3,TRBV5-3,ARSSLERRTDTQY
TRBJ1-6,TRBV2,ASSEARAESYNSPLH
TRBJ2-3,TRBV27,ASRVAGGDGTQY
TRBJ2-3,TRBV7-9,ASSPLAGVRPDTQY
TRBJ2-7,TRBV4-3,ASSQEDGSSYEQY
TRBJ2-2,TRBV6-6,ASSLSQTFAGELF
TRBJ1-1,TRBV5-4,ASSLAGERAEAF
TRBJ2-3,TRBV2,ASGVWDIPLSTDTQY
TRBJ1-1,TRBV5-1,ASSFQPYTEAF
TRBJ1-2,TRBV29-1,SVVAGSGYGYT